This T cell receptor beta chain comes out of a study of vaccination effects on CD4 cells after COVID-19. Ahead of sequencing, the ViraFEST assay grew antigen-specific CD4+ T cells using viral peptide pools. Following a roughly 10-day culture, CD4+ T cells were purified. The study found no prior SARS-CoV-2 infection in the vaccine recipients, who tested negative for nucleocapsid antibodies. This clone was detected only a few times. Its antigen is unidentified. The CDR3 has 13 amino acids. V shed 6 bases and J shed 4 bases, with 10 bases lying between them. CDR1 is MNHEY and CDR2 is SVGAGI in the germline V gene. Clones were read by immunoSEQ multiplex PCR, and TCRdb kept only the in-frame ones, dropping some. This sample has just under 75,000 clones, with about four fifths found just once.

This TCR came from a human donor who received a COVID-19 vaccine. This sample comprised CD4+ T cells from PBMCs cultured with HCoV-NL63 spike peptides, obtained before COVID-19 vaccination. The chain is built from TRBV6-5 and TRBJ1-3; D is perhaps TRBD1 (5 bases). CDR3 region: CASRKGQGNTIYF. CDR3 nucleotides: TGTGCCAGCAGAAAGGGGCAGGGAAACACCATATATTTT.